This T cell receptor (beta chain) was found in a study of cytomegalovirus exposure and HLA in healthy donors. At the level of the study: Genetic ancestry analysis placed more than 80% of the roughly 400 donors that were genotyped in the Caucasian-associated cluster.

Sampled while nominally healthy, donors likely had unrecorded immune exposures. As to this clone: Its antigen is unknown.

V shed 3 bases and J shed 4 bases, with 13 bases lying between them. Germline-derived CDR1 and CDR2 are SQVTM and ANQGSEA. There are 14 residues in the CDR3. Study conclusions and caveats: Accurate HLA-A and HLA-B prediction from TCR beta sequences was reported for most subjects.

It was with 60 Vbeta and 13 Jbeta primers that the PCR ran. Sequencing used immunoSEQ multiplex PCR; TCRdb keeps in-frame clones, though not all of them. The sample records fewer than 200,000 clones, 84% being singletons. Sequenced sample: PBMCs. This chain joins TRBV29-1 and TRBJ1-3; D is uncertain. This TCR came from a young man in good health and CMV-seronegative. This chain's CDR3 is CSVDGDLVGNTIYF. The DNA for the CDR3 is TGCAGCGTTGACGGAGATCTAGTAGGAAACACCATATATTTT.